Only a few counts were recorded for the clone carrying this T cell receptor beta chain. Using immunoSEQ multiplex PCR, the repertoire was profiled, and TCRdb retains in-frame clones only, with some absent. The table lists roughly 160,000 clones, around 90% of them singletons, with just under 4% in the top ten. This CDR3 comprises 14 residues. Per germline, CDR1 MNHEY and CDR2 SVGAGI. Unmatched junction bases numbered 3, after V lost 6 bases and J lost 1 base. These data belong to a study of blood T cell repertoires in COVID-19. Whole-study context: Acute and convalescent COVID-19 samples came from the United States, Italy and Spain. In each case, the material was cDNA or gDNA derived from T cells, B-cell-depleted T cells, or PBMCs.

The material sequenced was peripheral blood. V gene TRBV6-5 combines with J gene TRBJ1-1; 9 positions match TRBD1. The sequence was collected from an older woman who had recovered from COVID-19. The CDR3 nucleotides read TGTGCCAGCAGAGCACAGGGGGCGAACACTGAAGCTTTCTTT. Amino acid sequence: CASRAQGANTEAFF.